A selection of T cell receptor beta chains follows, all from one sample in a study of shared clonotypes between healthy human individuals. Here immunoSEQ multiplex PCR was the method, and the copy in TCRdb shows in-frame clones only, minus some. The sample holds about 1.1 million clones, around 77% seen once. The sequenced material came from memory CD4+ T cells from PBMCs. The receptors come from a man younger than 35 in good health. Some clones in this sample may be carry-over from other donors' samples. CDR3s include the opening cysteine and the closing phenylalanine or tryptophan. D genes are given only for firm matches. Expanded clones get a size class; other rows say once, few or many, or leave the size out.

abundance: -
j_gene: TRBJ1-5
d_gene: -
v_gene: TRBV5-1
CDR3nt: TGCGCCAGCAGCCTACAGGGTAACGATCAGCCCCAGCATTTT
CDR3aa: CASSLQGNDQPQHF

abundance: -
j_gene: TRBJ2-7
d_gene: TRBD1
v_gene: TRBV6-1
CDR3nt: TGTGCCAGCAGTGAGGGACAGGGGGCGTACGAGCAGTACTTC
CDR3aa: CASSEGQGAYEQYF

abundance: -
j_gene: TRBJ1-2
d_gene: -
v_gene: TRBV2
CDR3nt: TGTGCCAGCAGTGAAGGGCGGATGGGAGGGTATGGCTACACCTTC
CDR3aa: CASSEGRMGGYGYTF

abundance: -
j_gene: TRBJ2-3
d_gene: -
v_gene: TRBV20-1
CDR3nt: TGCAGTGCCGCACGGGAAGATACGCAGTATTTT
CDR3aa: CSAAREDTQYF

abundance: once
j_gene: TRBJ2-3
d_gene: TRBD2
v_gene: TRBV18
CDR3nt: TGTGCCAGCTCACCACCGGGACTAAGCACAGATACGCAGTATTTT
CDR3aa: CASSPPGLSTDTQYF

abundance: -
j_gene: TRBJ1-3
d_gene: TRBD1
v_gene: TRBV2
CDR3nt: TGTGCCAGCAGTGGAGGGGACAGGGCTGGAAACACCATATATTTT
CDR3aa: CASSGGDRAGNTIYF

abundance: -
j_gene: TRBJ1-1
d_gene: -
v_gene: TRBV10-2
CDR3nt: TGCGCCAGCCGGGATTGGGGTAAGACTGAAGCTTTCTTT
CDR3aa: CASRDWGKTEAFF

abundance: -
j_gene: TRBJ1-4
d_gene: -
v_gene: TRBV13
CDR3nt: TGTGCCAGCAGCTTAGTCGGGGACATTCAATTTTTT
CDR3aa: CASSLVGDIQFF

abundance: -
j_gene: TRBJ2-5
d_gene: -
v_gene: TRBV7-3
CDR3nt: TGTGCCAGCTGCAAACAGGTACAAGAGACCCAGTACTTC
CDR3aa: CASCKQVQETQYF

abundance: -
j_gene: TRBJ1-2
d_gene: -
v_gene: TRBV11-2
CDR3nt: TGTGCCAGCAGCTTAGTAGGGCAGGGCATCGGCTACACCTTC
CDR3aa: CASSLVGQGIGYTF

abundance: -
j_gene: TRBJ1-1
d_gene: -
v_gene: TRBV18
CDR3nt: TGTGCCAGCTCACCGGGTACTGAAGCTTTCTTT
CDR3aa: CASSPGTEAFF

abundance: -
j_gene: TRBJ2-5
d_gene: TRBD1
v_gene: TRBV5-1
CDR3nt: TGCGCCAGCAGCTTTCAGGGGGAGGAGACCCAGTACTTC
CDR3aa: CASSFQGEETQYF

abundance: -
j_gene: TRBJ1-4
d_gene: -
v_gene: TRBV5-4
CDR3nt: TGTGCCAGCAGCTTGTTAGGGGATAATGAAAAACTGTTTTTT
CDR3aa: CASSLLGDNEKLFF

abundance: -
j_gene: TRBJ1-5
d_gene: TRBD1
v_gene: TRBV2
CDR3nt: TGTGCCAGCAGACAGGGGGGAGCCAATCAGCCCCAGCATTTT
CDR3aa: CASRQGGANQPQHF

abundance: -
j_gene: TRBJ1-1
d_gene: -
v_gene: TRBV2
CDR3nt: TGTGGGGGAACGGCCGACATGAACACTGAAGCTTTCTTT
CDR3aa: CGGTADMNTEAFF

abundance: -
j_gene: TRBJ2-4
d_gene: -
v_gene: TRBV6-5
CDR3nt: TGTGCCAGCAGGATGGGGGGCACCCAGATCATTCAGTACTTC
CDR3aa: CASRMGGTQIIQYF

abundance: -
j_gene: TRBJ1-3
d_gene: -
v_gene: TRBV18
CDR3nt: TGTGCCAGCTCACCGCAGGGGACTGGAAACACCATATATTTT
CDR3aa: CASSPQGTGNTIYF

abundance: -
j_gene: TRBJ1-4
d_gene: -
v_gene: TRBV7-2
CDR3nt: TGTGCCAGCAGCTTATCCGAAAAACTGTTTTTT
CDR3aa: CASSLSEKLFF

abundance: -
j_gene: TRBJ2-1
d_gene: TRBD1
v_gene: TRBV18
CDR3nt: TGTGCCAGCTCACCCTTAGGGACAGGGGGCGCCTACAATGAGCAGTTCTTC
CDR3aa: CASSPLGTGGAYNEQFF

abundance: -
j_gene: TRBJ2-2
d_gene: -
v_gene: TRBV5-1
CDR3nt: TGCGCCAGCAGCTTGACAGAAATAAACACCGGGGAGCTGTTTTTT
CDR3aa: CASSLTEINTGELFF

abundance: -
j_gene: TRBJ2-2
d_gene: -
v_gene: TRBV6-6
CDR3nt: TGTGCCAGCGGGTCAAAAGGGCTAGCAGGCACCGGGGAGCTGTTTTTT
CDR3aa: CASGSKGLAGTGELFF

abundance: -
j_gene: TRBJ2-7
d_gene: -
v_gene: TRBV7-9
CDR3nt: TGTGCCAGCAGCGGGAAGGCCCTATCCTACGAGCAGTACTTC
CDR3aa: CASSGKALSYEQYF

abundance: many
j_gene: TRBJ1-2
d_gene: -
v_gene: TRBV19
CDR3nt: TGTGCCAGTAGTCCCCAGGCCGCGGAGGCCTATGGCTACACCTTC
CDR3aa: CASSPQAAEAYGYTF

abundance: -
j_gene: TRBJ1-1
d_gene: -
v_gene: TRBV28
CDR3nt: TGTGCCAGCAGTCTTCACCAGGGTATGAACACTGAAGCTTTCTTT
CDR3aa: CASSLHQGMNTEAFF

abundance: -
j_gene: TRBJ2-5
d_gene: -
v_gene: TRBV5-1
CDR3nt: TGCGCCAGCAGCTTGGAGACCCAGGGTTCCGGAGAGACCCAGTACTTC
CDR3aa: CASSLETQGSGETQYF

abundance: -
j_gene: TRBJ2-7
d_gene: -
v_gene: TRBV5-1
CDR3nt: TGCGCCAGCAGCTTGGGGGTATCAAGCTCCTACGAGCAGTACTTC
CDR3aa: CASSLGVSSSYEQYF

abundance: -
j_gene: TRBJ1-1
d_gene: -
v_gene: TRBV7-8
CDR3nt: TGTGCCAGCAGCCGCGGGAGGGTGACTGAAGCTTTCTTT
CDR3aa: CASSRGRVTEAFF

abundance: -
j_gene: TRBJ2-3
d_gene: -
v_gene: TRBV5-1
CDR3nt: TGCGCCAGCAGCTCAGCTCAGCGGACTAGCACAGATACGCAGTATTTT
CDR3aa: CASSSAQRTSTDTQYF

abundance: few
j_gene: TRBJ1-6
d_gene: TRBD1
v_gene: TRBV13
CDR3nt: TGTGCCAGCAGCCAAACAGGGGTCCGGGCACCCCTCCACTTT
CDR3aa: CASSQTGVRAPLHF

abundance: few
j_gene: TRBJ1-1
d_gene: -
v_gene: TRBV27
CDR3nt: TGTGCCAGCAGTTTACGGGTGGGTGTGAACACTGAAGCTTTCTTT
CDR3aa: CASSLRVGVNTEAFF

abundance: -
j_gene: TRBJ2-1
d_gene: TRBD2
v_gene: TRBV6-5
CDR3nt: TGTGCCAGCAGTACCACTAGCGGGAGTGTCTATGAGCAGTTCTTC
CDR3aa: CASSTTSGSVYEQFF